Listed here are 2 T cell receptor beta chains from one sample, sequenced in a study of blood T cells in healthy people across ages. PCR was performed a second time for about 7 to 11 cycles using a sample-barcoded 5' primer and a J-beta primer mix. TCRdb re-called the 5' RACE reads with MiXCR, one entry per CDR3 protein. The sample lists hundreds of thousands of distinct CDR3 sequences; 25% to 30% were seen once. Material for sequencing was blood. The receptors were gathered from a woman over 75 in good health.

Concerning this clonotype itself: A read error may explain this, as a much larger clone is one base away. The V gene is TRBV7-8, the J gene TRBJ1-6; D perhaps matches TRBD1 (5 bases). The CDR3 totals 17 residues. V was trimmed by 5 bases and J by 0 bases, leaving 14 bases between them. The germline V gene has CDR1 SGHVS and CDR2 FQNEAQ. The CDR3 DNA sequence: TGTGCCAGCAGCGGGATCGACGGGGGCTCCTATAATTCACCCCTCCACTTT. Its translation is CASSGIDGGSYNSPLHF.

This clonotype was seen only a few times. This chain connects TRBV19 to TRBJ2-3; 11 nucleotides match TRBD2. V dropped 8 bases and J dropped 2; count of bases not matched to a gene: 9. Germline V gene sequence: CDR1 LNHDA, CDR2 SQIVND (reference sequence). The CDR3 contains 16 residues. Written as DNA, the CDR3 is TGTGCCAGTGGTGGGGGGACTAGCGGCATCACAGATACGCAGTATTTT. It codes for CASGGGTSGITDTQYF. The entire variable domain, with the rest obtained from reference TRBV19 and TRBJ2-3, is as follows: DGGITQSPKYLFRKEGQNVTLSCEQNLNHDAMYWYRQDPGQGLRLIYYSQIVNDFQKGDIAEGYSVSREKKESFPLTVTSAQKNPTAFYLCASGGGTSGITDTQYFGPGTRLTVL.